Listed below are T cell receptor beta chains from one sample, sequenced in a study of PD-1 blockade in classical Hodgkin lymphoma. Produced via immunoSEQ multiplex PCR; TCRdb's table is partial and in-frame only. The table records 75,000 to 100,000 clones, approximately 83% of them present only once. The material was peripheral blood mononuclear cells (PBMCs), obtained at baseline. These receptors were obtained from a human donor with classical Hodgkin lymphoma. Both conserved end residues are part of each CDR3. Each record gives: V gene, J gene, D gene, CDR3 protein. The D gene is left open where the match is weak.

TRBV27	TRBJ2-7	.	CASRETPYEQYF
TRBV11-2	TRBJ2-1	TRBD2	CASSSPPGLAGGGRGEQFF
TRBV27	TRBJ2-5	TRBD2	CASSLTPSSRLAGGRETQYF
TRBV7-9	TRBJ2-2	.	CASSPRASASELFF
TRBV28	TRBJ2-1	.	CASSRSGNNEQFF
TRBV6-1	TRBJ2-3	TRBD2	CASSPRGGSPDTQYF
TRBV4-2	TRBJ2-1	TRBD1	CASSQAAGQGHSNEQFF
TRBV5-4	TRBJ2-2	.	CASSLSPGELFF
TRBV6-1	TRBJ1-1	.	CASKTAGLGLQAFF
TRBV6-5	TRBJ2-7	.	CASSTHDPYEQYF
TRBV14	TRBJ2-2	.	CASGVQGNTGELFF
TRBV4-2	TRBJ2-1	.	CASSQEVRLGYNEQFF
TRBV28	TRBJ2-2	.	CASSSPQGGGPNTGELFF
TRBV27	TRBJ2-1	.	CASSSDSYNEQFF
TRBV5-4	TRBJ2-1	TRBD2	CASSRWTSGGYNEQFF
TRBV6-1	TRBJ2-3	.	CASSEAHLVAQYF
TRBV28	TRBJ2-5	.	CASSWGTGVAQETQYF
TRBV11-2	TRBJ2-5	TRBD1	CASSSARGRQETQYF
TRBV15	TRBJ1-3	.	CATSRGRGGGNTIYF
TRBV5-1	TRBJ1-1	TRBD1	CASRNGQGNTEAFF
TRBV19	TRBJ2-1	.	CASSMAGADFYYNEQFF
TRBV13	TRBJ2-3	.	CASSLGSRPVTDTQYF
TRBV6-1	TRBJ2-4	.	CASCHGGENIQYF
TRBV5-1	TRBJ2-2	TRBD2	CASSLTSAGGELFF
TRBV27	TRBJ1-1	.	CASVEAFF
TRBV10-2	TRBJ1-2	.	CASSEAPRALLNGYTF
TRBV10-1	TRBJ2-3	.	CASSEGGGLSDTQYF
TRBV7-8	TRBJ1-1	TRBD1	CASSLRDPGQGYTEAFF
TRBV11-2	TRBJ2-4	.	CASSLWSGQGFQYF
TRBV6-1	TRBJ2-7	.	CASRLGGSYEQYF
TRBV19	TRBJ1-2	TRBD1	CASSLGTDYGYTF
TRBV5-1	TRBJ2-7	TRBD1	CASSVRDRLREQYF
TRBV7-3	TRBJ2-2	TRBD2	CASSRGLARAGELFF
TRBV7-5	TRBJ1-5	.	CVRNPVCGREGSSQPQHF
TRBV10-3	TRBJ1-2	.	CAINQGTGNYGYTF
TRBV9	TRBJ2-5	.	CASSVGWGQETQYF
TRBV7-7	TRBJ2-3	.	CASSLTGADTQYF
TRBV9	TRBJ2-3	.	CASSVTREWGTDTQYF
TRBV13	TRBJ1-5	.	CASSLSLGKGPPDQPQHF
TRBV19	TRBJ2-4	.	CASSTQGGSEMLNIQYF
TRBV4-2	TRBJ2-3	.	CASSPVGGTQYF
TRBV21-1	TRBJ2-7	.	CASVQEGGNLSYEQYF
TRBV2	TRBJ2-7	.	CASRASYEQYF
TRBV5-1	TRBJ2-3	TRBD2	CASSFGGKVGDTQYF
TRBV5-1	TRBJ2-1	TRBD2	CASSPGGSGSYNEQFF
TRBV9	TRBJ2-2	TRBD2	CASSAGTSGRRGTGELFF
TRBV19	TRBJ1-1	.	CASSIGRGMNTEAFF
TRBV19	TRBJ1-5	.	CASTVQGSPQPQHF
TRBV7-8	TRBJ2-7	.	CASSPRDDSYEQYF
TRBV6-4	TRBJ2-3	.	CASRADWNTDTQYF
TRBV6-5	TRBJ1-1	.	CASSYLHPDVTSGAFF
TRBV29-1	TRBJ2-3	TRBD2	CSVGLAGGGRDTQYF
TRBV5-4	TRBJ2-7	TRBD2	CASSPRTSGSSYEQYF
TRBV7-2	TRBJ2-5	.	CASSFYDQETQYF